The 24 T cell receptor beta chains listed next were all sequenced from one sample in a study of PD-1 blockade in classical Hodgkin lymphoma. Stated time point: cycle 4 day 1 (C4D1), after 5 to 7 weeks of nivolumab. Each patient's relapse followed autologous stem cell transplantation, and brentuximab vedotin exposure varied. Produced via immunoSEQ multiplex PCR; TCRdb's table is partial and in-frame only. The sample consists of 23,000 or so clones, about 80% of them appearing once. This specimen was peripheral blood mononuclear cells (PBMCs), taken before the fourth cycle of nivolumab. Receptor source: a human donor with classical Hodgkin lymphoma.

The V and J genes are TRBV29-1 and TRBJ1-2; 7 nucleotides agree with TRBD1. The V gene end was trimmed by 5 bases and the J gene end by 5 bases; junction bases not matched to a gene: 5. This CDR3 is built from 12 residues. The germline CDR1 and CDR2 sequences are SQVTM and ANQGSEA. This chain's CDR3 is CSVWTGPYGYTF. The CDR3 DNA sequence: TGCAGCGTTTGGACAGGCCCGTATGGCTACACCTTC.

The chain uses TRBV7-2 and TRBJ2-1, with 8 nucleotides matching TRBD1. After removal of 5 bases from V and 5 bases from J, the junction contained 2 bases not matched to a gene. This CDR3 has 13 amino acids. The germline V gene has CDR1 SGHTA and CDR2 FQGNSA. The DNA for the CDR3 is TGTGCCAGCAGCGAGACAGGGGACAATGAGCAGTTCTTC. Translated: CASSETGDNEQFF.

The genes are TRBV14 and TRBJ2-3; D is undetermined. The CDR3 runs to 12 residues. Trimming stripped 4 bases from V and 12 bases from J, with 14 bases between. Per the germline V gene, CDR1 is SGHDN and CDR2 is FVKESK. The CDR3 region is CASSRPGLNQYF. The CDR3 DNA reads TGTGCCAGCAGCCGACCGGGTCTAAACCAGTATTTT.

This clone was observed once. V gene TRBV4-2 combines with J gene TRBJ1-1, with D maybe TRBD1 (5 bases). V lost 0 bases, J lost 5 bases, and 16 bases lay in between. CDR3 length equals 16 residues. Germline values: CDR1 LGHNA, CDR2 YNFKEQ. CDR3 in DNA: TGTGCCAGCAGCCAAGAAGCGACTCAGGGAGGGACTGAAGCTTTCTTT. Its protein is CASSQEATQGGTEAFF.

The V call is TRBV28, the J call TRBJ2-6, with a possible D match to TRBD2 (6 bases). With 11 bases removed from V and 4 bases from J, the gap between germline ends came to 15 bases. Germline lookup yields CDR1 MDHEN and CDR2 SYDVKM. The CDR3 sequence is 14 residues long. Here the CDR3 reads CAAGGAYGANVLTF. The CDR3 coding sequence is TGTGCCGCAGGAGGGGCTTACGGGGCCAACGTCCTGACTTTC.

Here the CDR3 reads CASSFQGAGGSTDTQYF. CDR3 nucleotide sequence: TGTGCCAGCAGTTTTCAGGGAGCGGGAGGCAGCACAGATACGCAGTATTTT. The chain carries TRBV27 and TRBJ2-3; TRBD2 matches at 9 bases. Germline lookup yields CDR1 MNHEY and CDR2 SMNVEV (reference sequence). This CDR3 comprises 17 residues. The ends lost 3 bases at V and 0 bases at J; junction bases unmatched: 7.

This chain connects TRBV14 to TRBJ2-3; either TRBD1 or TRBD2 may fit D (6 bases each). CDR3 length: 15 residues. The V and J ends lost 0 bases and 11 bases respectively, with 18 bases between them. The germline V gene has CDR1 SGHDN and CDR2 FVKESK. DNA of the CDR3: TGTGCCAGCAGCCAAGACAGTCAGGGGACGGGGGTGCAGTATTTT. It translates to CASSQDSQGTGVQYF.

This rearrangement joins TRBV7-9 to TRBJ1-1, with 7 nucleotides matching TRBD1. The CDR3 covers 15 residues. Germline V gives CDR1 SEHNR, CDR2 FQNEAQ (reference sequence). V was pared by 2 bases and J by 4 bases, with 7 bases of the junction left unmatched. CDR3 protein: CASSLPTGWGTEAFF. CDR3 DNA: TGTGCCAGCAGCTTACCGACAGGGTGGGGCACTGAAGCTTTCTTT.

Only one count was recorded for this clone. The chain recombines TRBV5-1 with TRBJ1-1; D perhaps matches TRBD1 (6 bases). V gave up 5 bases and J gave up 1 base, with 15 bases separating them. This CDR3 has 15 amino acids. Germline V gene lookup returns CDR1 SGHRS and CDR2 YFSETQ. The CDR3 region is CASRTTGQGNTEAFF. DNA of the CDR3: TGCGCCAGCAGGACTACAGGGCAGGGGAACACTGAAGCTTTCTTT. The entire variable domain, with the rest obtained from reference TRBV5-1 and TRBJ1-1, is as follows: KAGVTQTPRYLIKTRGQQVTLSCSPISGHRSVSWYQQTPGQGLQFLFEYFSETQRNKGNFPGRFSGRQFSNSRSEMNVSTLELGDSALYLCASRTTGQGNTEAFFGQGTRLTVV.

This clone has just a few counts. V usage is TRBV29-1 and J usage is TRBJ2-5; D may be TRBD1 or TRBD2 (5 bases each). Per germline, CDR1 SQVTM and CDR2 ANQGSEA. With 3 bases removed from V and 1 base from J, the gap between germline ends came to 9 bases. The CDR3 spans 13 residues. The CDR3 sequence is CSVETGRQETQYF. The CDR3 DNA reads TGCAGCGTTGAGACGGGGCGCCAAGAGACCCAGTACTTC.

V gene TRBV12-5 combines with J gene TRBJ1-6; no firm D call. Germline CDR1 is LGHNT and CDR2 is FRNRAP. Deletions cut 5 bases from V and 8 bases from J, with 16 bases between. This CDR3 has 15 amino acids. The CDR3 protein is CASGPSGWAHSPLHF. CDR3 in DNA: TGTGCTAGTGGTCCCTCGGGGTGGGCGCATTCACCCCTCCACTTT.

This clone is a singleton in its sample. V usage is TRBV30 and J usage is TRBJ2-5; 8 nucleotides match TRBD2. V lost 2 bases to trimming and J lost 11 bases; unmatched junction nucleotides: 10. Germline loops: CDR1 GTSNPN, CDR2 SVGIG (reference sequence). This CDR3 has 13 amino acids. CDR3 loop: CAWSSSGGRSQYF. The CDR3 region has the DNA TGTGCCTGGAGTTCATCGGGCGGGAGGTCTCAGTACTTC.

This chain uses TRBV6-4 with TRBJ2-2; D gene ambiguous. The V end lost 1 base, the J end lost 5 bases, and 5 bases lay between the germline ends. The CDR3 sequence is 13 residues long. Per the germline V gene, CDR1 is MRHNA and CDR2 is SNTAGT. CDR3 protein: CASSDWDTGELFF. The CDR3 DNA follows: TGTGCCAGCAGTGACTGGGATACCGGGGAGCTGTTTTTT.

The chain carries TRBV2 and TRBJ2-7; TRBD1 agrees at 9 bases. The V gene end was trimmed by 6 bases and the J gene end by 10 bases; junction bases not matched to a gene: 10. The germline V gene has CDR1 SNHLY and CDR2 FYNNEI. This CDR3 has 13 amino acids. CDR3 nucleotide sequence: TGTGCCAGCAGCGGCCCGGGGACAGGGTATCAGTACTTC. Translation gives CASSGPGTGYQYF.

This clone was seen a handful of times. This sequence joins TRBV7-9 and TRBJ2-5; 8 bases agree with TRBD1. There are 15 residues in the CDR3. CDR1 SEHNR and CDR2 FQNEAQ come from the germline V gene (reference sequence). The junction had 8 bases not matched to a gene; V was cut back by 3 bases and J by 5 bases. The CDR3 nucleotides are TGTGCCAGCAGCTTCCCGAAAACAGGGGGTGAGACCCAGTACTTC. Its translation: CASSFPKTGGETQYF.

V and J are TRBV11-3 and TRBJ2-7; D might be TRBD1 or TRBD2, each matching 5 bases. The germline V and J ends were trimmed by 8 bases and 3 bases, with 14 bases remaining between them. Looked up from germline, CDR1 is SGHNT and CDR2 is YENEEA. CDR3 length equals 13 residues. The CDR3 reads CASYPGSIYEQYF. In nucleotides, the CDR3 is TGTGCCAGCTACCCAGGGAGTATCTACGAGCAGTACTTC.

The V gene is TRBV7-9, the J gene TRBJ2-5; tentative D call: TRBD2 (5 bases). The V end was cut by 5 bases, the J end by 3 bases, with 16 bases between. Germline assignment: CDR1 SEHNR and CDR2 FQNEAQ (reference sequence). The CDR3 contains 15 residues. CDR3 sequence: CASSLRAGLKETQYF. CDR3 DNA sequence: TGTGCCAGCAGCCTGAGGGCTGGACTGAAAGAGACCCAGTACTTC.

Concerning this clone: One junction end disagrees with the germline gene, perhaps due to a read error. The CDR3 reads CVSNFRGYEQYF. Here the CDR3 DNA reads TGTGTCAGCAACTTCCGGGGCTACGAGCAGTACTTC. The rearrangement links TRBV11-3 to TRBJ2-7, with a weak D call TRBD2 (5 bases). The germline gives CDR1 SGHNT, CDR2 YENEEA. The CDR3 has 12 amino acids.

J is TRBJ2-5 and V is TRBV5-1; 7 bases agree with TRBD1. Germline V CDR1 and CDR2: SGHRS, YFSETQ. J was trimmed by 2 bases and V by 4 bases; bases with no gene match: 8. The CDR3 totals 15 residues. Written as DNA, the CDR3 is TGCGCCAGCAGCGAACAGGGGACAAGTCAAGAGACCCAGTACTTC. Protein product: CASSEQGTSQETQYF.

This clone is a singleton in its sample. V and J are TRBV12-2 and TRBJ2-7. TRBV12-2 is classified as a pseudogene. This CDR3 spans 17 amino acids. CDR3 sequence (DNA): TGTGCAAGTCGCTTAGTCCGGGACGTCCCGCAGGACTACGAGCAGTACTTC. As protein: CASRLVRDVPQDYEQYF.

The CDR3 coding sequence is TGTGCCAGCAGCTTACGAAGCGGGAGATCCACAGATACGCAGTATTTT. As protein: CASSLRSGRSTDTQYF. J is TRBJ2-3 and V is TRBV13, with 8 bases that match TRBD2. Germline assignment: CDR1 PRHDT and CDR2 FYEKMQ (reference sequence). V lost 2 bases, J lost 2 bases, and 6 bases stayed unmatched. This CDR3 is 16 amino acids long. The full variable domain, its missing parts supplied by reference TRBV13 and TRBJ2-3, is AAGVIQSPRHLIKEKRETATLKCYPIPRHDTVYWYQQGPGQDPQFLISFYEKMQSDKGSIPDRFSAQQFSDYHSELNMSSLELGDSALYFCASSLRSGRSTDTQYFGPGTRLTVL.

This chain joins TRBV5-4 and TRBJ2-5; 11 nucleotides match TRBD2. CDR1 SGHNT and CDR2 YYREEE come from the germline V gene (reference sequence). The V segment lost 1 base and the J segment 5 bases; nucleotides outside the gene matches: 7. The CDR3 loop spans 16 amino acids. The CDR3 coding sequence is TGTGCCAGCAGCTTGCCCCTAGCGGGGGGAGCGGAGACCCAGTACTTC. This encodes CASSLPLAGGAETQYF. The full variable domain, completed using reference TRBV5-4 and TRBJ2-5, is ETGVTQSPTHLIKTRGQQVTLRCSSQSGHNTVSWYQQALGQGPQFIFQYYREEENGRGNFPPRFSGLQFPNYSSELNVNALELDDSALYLCASSLPLAGGAETQYFGPGTRLLVL.

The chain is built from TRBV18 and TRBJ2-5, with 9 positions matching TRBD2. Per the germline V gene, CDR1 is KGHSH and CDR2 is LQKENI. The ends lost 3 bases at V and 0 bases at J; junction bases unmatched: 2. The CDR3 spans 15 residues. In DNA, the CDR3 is TGTGCCAGCTCACCGCTAGCGGGGAACCAAGAGACCCAGTACTTC. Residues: CASSPLAGNQETQYF.

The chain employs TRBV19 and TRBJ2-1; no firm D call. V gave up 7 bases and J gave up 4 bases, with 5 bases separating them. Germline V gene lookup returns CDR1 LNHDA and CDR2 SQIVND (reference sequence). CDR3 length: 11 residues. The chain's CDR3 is CASMVYNEQFF. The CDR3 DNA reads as TGTGCCAGTATGGTTTACAATGAGCAGTTCTTC. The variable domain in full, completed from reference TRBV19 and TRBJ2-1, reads DGGITQSPKYLFRKEGQNVTLSCEQNLNHDAMYWYRQDPGQGLRLIYYSQIVNDFQKGDIAEGYSVSREKKESFPLTVTSAQKNPTAFYLCASMVYNEQFFGPGTRLTVL.